This T cell receptor (beta chain) appears in the sequencing data of a study of identical twins. Everyone who donated was a healthy Caucasian. Notes on the study in general: Models underestimated how often monozygotic twins shared out-of-frame TCR alpha. Weaker excess sharing between twins was seen in beta out-of-frame sequences.

The germline gives CDR1 MDHEN, CDR2 SYDVKM. The CDR3 is 16 residues long. V lost 2 bases and J 0 bases, leaving 12 bases between the germline ends. Each CDR3 protein is one row after TCRdb ran MiXCR on the 5' RACE reads. Of a few hundred thousand distinct CDR3 sequences in the sample, 13% to 15% were seen once. In this sample, this clonotype turned up a few times. Its cognate antigen is unknown. The data also belong to a second study, concerning yellow fever vaccine responses in identical twins.

Material for sequencing was CD4+ T cells sorted from blood. This chain uses TRBV28 with TRBJ2-3; D call uncertain. The origin of this receptor is a woman younger than 35 in good health. The CDR3 loop is CASSLQWALSTDTQYF. CDR3 sequence (DNA): TGTGCCAGCAGTTTACAGTGGGCCCTAAGCACAGATACGCAGTATTTT.